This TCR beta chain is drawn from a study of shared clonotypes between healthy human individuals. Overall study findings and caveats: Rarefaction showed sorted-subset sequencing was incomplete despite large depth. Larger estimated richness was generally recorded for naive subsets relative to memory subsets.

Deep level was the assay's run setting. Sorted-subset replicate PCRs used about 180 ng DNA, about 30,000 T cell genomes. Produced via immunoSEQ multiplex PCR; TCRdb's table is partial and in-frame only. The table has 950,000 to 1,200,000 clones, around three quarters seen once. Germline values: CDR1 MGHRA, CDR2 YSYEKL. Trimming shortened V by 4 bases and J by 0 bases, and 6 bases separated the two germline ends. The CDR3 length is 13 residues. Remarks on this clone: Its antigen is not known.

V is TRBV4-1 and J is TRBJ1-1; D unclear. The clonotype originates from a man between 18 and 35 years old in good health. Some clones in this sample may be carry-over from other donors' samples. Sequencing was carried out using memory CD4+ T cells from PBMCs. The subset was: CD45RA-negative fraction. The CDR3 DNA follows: TGCGCCAGCAGCCGTAGATTGAACACTGAAGCTTTCTTT. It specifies CASSRRLNTEAFF.